This passage covers 6 T cell receptor beta chains from one sample sequenced in a study of blood T cell repertoires in COVID-19. Data came from immunoSEQ multiplex PCR; TCRdb stores just in-frame clones and leaves some out. The sample lists 200,000 or so clones; roughly 84% were seen once. Sequenced sample: peripheral blood. The receptors were gathered from a man aged 50-59 years who had recovered from COVID-19.

V gene TRBV28 combines with J gene TRBJ2-7; 9 nucleotides agree with TRBD1. This CDR3 has 12 residues. Germline V gene sequence: CDR1 MDHEN, CDR2 SYDVKM. With V trimmed by 8 bases and J by 3 bases, 2 bases remained unmatched. The DNA of the CDR3 is TGTGCCAGCCGGGACAGGGTCTACGAGCAGTACTTC. It specifies CASRDRVYEQYF.

This clone was seen only once. This sequence joins TRBV20-1 and TRBJ2-7, with 9 bases fitting TRBD1. Germline V gene sequence: CDR1 DFQATT, CDR2 SNEGSKA (reference sequence). The CDR3 has 13 amino acids. J was trimmed by 4 bases and V by 3 bases; bases with no gene match: 4. CDR3: CSASWDRAYEQYF. CDR3 nucleotides: TGCAGTGCTAGTTGGGACAGGGCGTACGAGCAGTACTTC.

The chain carries TRBV28 and TRBJ2-7; TRBD1 matches 9 bases. Germline loops: CDR1 MDHEN, CDR2 SYDVKM. V dropped 6 bases and J dropped 5; count of bases not matched to a gene: 8. The CDR3 covers 14 residues. The CDR3, as DNA: TGTGCCAGCAGAGGTGGACAGGGGTCGCACGAGCAGTACTTC. As protein: CASRGGQGSHEQYF.

This sequence joins TRBV27 and TRBJ1-1; weak D call: TRBD1 (6 bases). CDR1 is MNHEY and CDR2 is SMNVEV in the germline V gene (reference sequence). V was trimmed by 4 bases and J by 5 bases, leaving 14 bases between them. The length of the CDR3 is 14 residues. In DNA form, the CDR3 reads TGTGCCAGCAGTTCAAACAGGGTGGGGACTGAAGCTTTCTTT. Its translation is CASSSNRVGTEAFF.

This chain joins TRBV9 and TRBJ2-1; 8 nucleotides align to TRBD2. Germline-derived CDR1 and CDR2 are SGDLS and YYNGEE. CDR3 length: 14 amino acids. V lost 0 bases, J lost 10 bases, and 6 bases stayed unmatched. Here the CDR3 DNA reads TGTGCCAGCAGCGTAGTCGAACGGGGGGGCGAGCAGTTCTTC. This encodes CASSVVERGGEQFF.

The J gene is TRBJ1-1, the V gene TRBV9; D remains unclear. CDR3 length: 13 residues. The V end was cut by 3 bases, the J end by 0 bases, with 6 bases between. Per germline, CDR1 SGDLS and CDR2 YYNGEE. The CDR3 here is CASSGGVNTEAFF. CDR3 DNA: TGTGCCAGCAGCGGGGGAGTGAACACTGAAGCTTTCTTT.